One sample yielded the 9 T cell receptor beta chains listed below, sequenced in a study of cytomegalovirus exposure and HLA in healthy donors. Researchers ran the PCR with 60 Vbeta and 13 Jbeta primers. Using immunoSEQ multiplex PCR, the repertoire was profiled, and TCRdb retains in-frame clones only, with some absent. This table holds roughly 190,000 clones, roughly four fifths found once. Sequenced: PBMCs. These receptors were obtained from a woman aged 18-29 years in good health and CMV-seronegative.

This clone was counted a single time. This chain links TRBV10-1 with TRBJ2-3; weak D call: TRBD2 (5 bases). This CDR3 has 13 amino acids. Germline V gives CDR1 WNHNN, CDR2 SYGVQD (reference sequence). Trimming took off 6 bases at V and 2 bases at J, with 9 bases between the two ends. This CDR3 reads CASSGILTDTQYF. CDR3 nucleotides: TGCGCCAGCAGCGGGATCCTCACAGATACGCAGTATTTT.

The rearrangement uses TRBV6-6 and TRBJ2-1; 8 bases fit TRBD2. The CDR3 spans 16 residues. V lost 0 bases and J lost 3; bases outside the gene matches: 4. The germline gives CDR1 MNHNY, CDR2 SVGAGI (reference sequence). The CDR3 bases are TGTGCCAGCAGTTACTCGTCGGGACTAGTCTACAATGAGCAGTTCTTC. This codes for CASSYSSGLVYNEQFF.

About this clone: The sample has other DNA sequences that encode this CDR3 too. Here the CDR3 reads CASSGTGDPGTEAFF. The CDR3 DNA reads as TGCGCCAGCAGTGGGACAGGCGATCCCGGAACTGAAGCTTTCTTT. J is TRBJ1-1 and V is TRBV10-2; 7 bases line up with TRBD1. V trimming: 4 bases; J trimming: 5 bases; junction bases outside the gene matches: 10. Germline loops: CDR1 WSHSY, CDR2 SAAADI. The CDR3 covers 15 residues.

The CDR3 protein is CSVVGLAGGPGASYEQYF. Here the CDR3 DNA reads TGCAGCGTCGTGGGACTAGCGGGAGGGCCTGGAGCCTCCTACGAGCAGTACTTC. The chain employs TRBV29-1 and TRBJ2-7; TRBD2 aligns across 16 bases. From germline, CDR1 is SQVTM and CDR2 ANQGSEA. The ends lost 6 bases at V and 0 bases at J; junction bases unmatched: 11. The CDR3 is 18 amino acids.

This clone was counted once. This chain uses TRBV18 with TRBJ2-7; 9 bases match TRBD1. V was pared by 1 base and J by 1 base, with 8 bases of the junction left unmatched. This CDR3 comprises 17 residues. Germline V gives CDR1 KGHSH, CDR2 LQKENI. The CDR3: CASSPLPSGTGSYEQYF. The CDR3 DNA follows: TGTGCCAGCTCACCACTTCCGTCCGGGACAGGGTCCTACGAGCAGTACTTC. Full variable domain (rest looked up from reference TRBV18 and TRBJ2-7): NAGVMQNPRHLVRRRGQEARLRCSPMKGHSHVYWYRQLPEEGLKFMVYLQKENIIDESGMPKERFSAEFPKEGPSILRIQQVVRGDSAAYFCASSPLPSGTGSYEQYFGPGTRLTVT.

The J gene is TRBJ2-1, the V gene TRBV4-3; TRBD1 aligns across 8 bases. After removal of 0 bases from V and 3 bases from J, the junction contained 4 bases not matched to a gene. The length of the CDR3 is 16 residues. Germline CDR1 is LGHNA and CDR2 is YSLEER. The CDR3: CASSQETGAIYNEQFF. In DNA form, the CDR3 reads TGCGCCAGCAGCCAAGAGACAGGGGCAATCTACAATGAGCAGTTCTTC.

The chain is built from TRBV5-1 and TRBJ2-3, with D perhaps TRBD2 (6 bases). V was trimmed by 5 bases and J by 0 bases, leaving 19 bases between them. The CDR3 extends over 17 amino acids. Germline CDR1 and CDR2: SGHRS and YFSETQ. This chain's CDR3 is CASRLALTYSSTDTQYF. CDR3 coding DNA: TGCGCCAGCAGACTAGCTCTAACATATTCTAGCACAGATACGCAGTATTTT.

The chain's CDR3 is CASSPRSGRVGELFF. CDR3 DNA sequence: TGTGCCAGCAGCCCCAGGAGCGGGAGGGTCGGGGAGCTGTTTTTT. The gene calls are TRBV7-2 and TRBJ2-2; TRBD2 aligns across 10 bases. V trimming: 5 bases; J trimming: 7 bases; junction bases outside the gene matches: 7. This CDR3 is built from 15 residues. CDR1 and CDR2 from the germline V gene are SGHTA and FQGNSA.

The DNA for the CDR3 is TGTGCCAGCAGCTTAACGGTTGCAGGGGTAGGCGAGCAGTACGTC. It is translated as CASSLTVAGVGEQYV. The V gene is TRBV7-9, the J gene TRBJ2-7; D may be TRBD1 (6 bases). Germline V CDR1 and CDR2: SEHNR, FQNEAQ (reference sequence). This CDR3 comprises 15 residues. V lost 2 bases to trimming and J lost 6 bases, with 17 bases between them.